This TCR beta chain was observed in a study of OX40 agonist ivuxolimab in advanced cancers. General observations from the study: Blood T cells, both CD4+ and CD8+, expanded clonally by week 6 at 0.1 to 3.0 mg/kg.

About this clone: Its target is unknown.

The cohort excluded patients with autoimmune disease history or systemic immunosuppression. Generated by immunoSEQ multiplex PCR, the TCRdb table keeps only in-frame clones and is missing some. Here the sample spans more than 100,000 clones, 80% to 90% being singletons. Per the germline V gene, CDR1 is SGHDT and CDR2 is YYEEEE. The CDR3 loop spans 14 amino acids. The V gene lost 0 bases and the J gene lost 8 bases, with 11 bases spanning the gap. Source: CD4+ or CD8+ T cells sorted from blood, taken in a trial of the OX40 agonist ivuxolimab. The chain employs TRBV5-6 and TRBJ1-4; D remains unclear. The sequence was obtained from an adult with an advanced solid tumor such as melanoma, head and neck, liver or kidney cancer. The CDR3, as DNA: TGTGCCAGCAGCTTGGGCTTCGCAGCCGAAAAACTGTTTTTT. Translating gives CASSLGFAAEKLFF.